The clone carrying this T cell receptor beta chain was seen a single time. The data are from a study of Graves' ophthalmopathy and Graves' hyperthyroidism. Study background: No progression to ophthalmopathy over 18 months defined stable hyperthyroidism.

Deletions cut 5 bases from V and 1 base from J, with 17 bases between. CDR3 size: 17 residues. Germline loops: CDR1 WSHSY, CDR2 SAAADI. The TCR beta CDR3 regions underwent amplification from RNA transcripts. An opening RT-PCR round employed HTBI primers and preceded a second-round multiplex PCR. Each CDR3 protein is one row after TCRdb ran MiXCR on the multiplex PCR reads. The sample lists some 1.1 million distinct CDR3 sequences; about 35% were seen once. Sequences were obtained from peripheral blood or thyroid tissue (not recorded which). The TCR was taken from an adult man with Graves' hyperthyroidism. The rearrangement joins TRBV10-2 to TRBJ2-2; possibly TRBD1 for D (5 bases). The CDR3 DNA sequence: TGCGCCAGCAGTCCAAAACCCGGACACGAGAACACCGGGGAGCTGTTTTTT. Translation: CASSPKPGHENTGELFF.